The 29 T cell receptor beta chains presented below share a single source sample, sequenced in a study of monozygotic twins with inflammatory bowel disease. From the 5' RACE reads, TCRdb lists one entry per CDR3 protein and no DNA. Its listing shows some 300,000 distinct CDR3 sequences. Specimen: blood. These receptors all stem from a human donor with ulcerative colitis or Crohn's disease, or a healthy co-twin of an affected twin (not recorded which).

This rearrangement joins TRBV30 to TRBJ2-3; TCRdb names TRBD1, which stays unverified in the absence of DNA. From germline, CDR1 is GTSNPN and CDR2 SVGIG (reference sequence). CDR3 length: 13 amino acids. This CDR3 reads CAWSVRVADTQYF.

This chain joins TRBV4-3 and TRBJ1-5. Germline-derived CDR1 and CDR2 are LGHNA and YSLEER. The CDR3 is 13 amino acids. Here the CDR3 reads CASSHGFNQPQHF.

The chain uses TRBV30 and TRBJ2-7; without DNA, the TCRdb call of TRBD2 cannot be checked. The germline gives CDR1 GTSNPN, CDR2 SVGIG (reference sequence). CDR3 length equals 13 residues. CDR3 in amino acids: CAWDSGGTYEQYF.

The chain recombines TRBV20-1 with TRBJ1-2. CDR1 DFQATT and CDR2 SNEGSKA come from the germline V gene (reference sequence). This CDR3 has 15 amino acids. CDR3: CSARDLKGSNYGYTF.

The rearrangement uses TRBV12-3 or TRBV12-4 and TRBJ2-7; TCRdb's D call, TRBD1, is unchecked because there is no DNA. The CDR3 loop spans 15 amino acids. The CDR3 loop is CASSLGDRVTYEQYF.

V is TRBV6-1 and J is TRBJ1-4; TCRdb's D call, TRBD1, is unchecked because there is no DNA. Looked up from germline, CDR1 is MNHNS and CDR2 is SASEGT. This CDR3 has 14 residues. The CDR3 loop reads CASRDRGRNEKLFF.

V gene TRBV30 combines with J gene TRBJ1-4. This CDR3 has 13 residues. In germline, CDR1 is GTSNPN, CDR2 SVGIG (reference sequence). The CDR3 protein is CAWSADSGEKLFF.

This sequence joins TRBV30 and TRBJ1-1; lacking DNA, the TRBD1 call made by TCRdb goes unchecked. The CDR3 runs 13 residues. Germline-derived CDR1 and CDR2 are GTSNPN and SVGIG (reference sequence). The CDR3 protein is CACPGTVNTEAFF.

This chain links TRBV7-2 with TRBJ2-7. CDR3 length: 12 residues. Germline loops: CDR1 SGHTA, CDR2 FQGNSA. CDR3 in amino acids: CASSSVRDEQYF.

V is TRBV27 and J is TRBJ2-6; TCRdb's D call, TRBD1, is unchecked because there is no DNA. Germline loops: CDR1 MNHEY, CDR2 SMNVEV (reference sequence). The CDR3 consists of 21 residues. CDR3 sequence reads: CASSFKSRSGQKISGANVLTF.

The chain employs TRBV15 and TRBJ1-2; the D call of TRBD1 rests on TCRdb alone, since no DNA is present to check it. This CDR3 has 13 residues. Germline lookup yields CDR1 LNHNV and CDR2 YYDKDF (reference sequence). This CDR3 reads CATSQQGLYGYTF.

This CDR3 is CASSLSGLSYNEQFF. This chain joins TRBV5-1 and TRBJ2-1; the D call of TRBD2 rests on TCRdb alone, since no DNA is present to check it. Germline loops: CDR1 SGHRS, CDR2 YFSETQ. CDR3 length: 15 amino acids.

The CDR3 protein is CASSDSWTEKNIQYF. J is TRBJ2-4 and V is TRBV4-3; TCRdb returns TRBD1, unconfirmable since there is no DNA. CDR3 length: 15 residues. Germline V gene data show CDR1 as LGHNA and CDR2 as YSLEER.

V and J are TRBV20-1 and TRBJ2-7; TCRdb's D call of TRBD2 is untestable without DNA. Germline assignment: CDR1 DFQATT and CDR2 SNEGSKA (reference sequence). The length of the CDR3 is 13 residues. CDR3 loop: CSAKTSGRYEQYF.

The chain recombines TRBV28 with TRBJ2-3; TCRdb's assignment of TRBD1 cannot be checked, as there is no DNA. CDR3 length: 14 residues. Germline V gene data show CDR1 as MDHEN and CDR2 as SYDVKM. CDR3 sequence reads: CASSPGAYTDTQYF.

The chain recombines TRBV6-5 with TRBJ2-2; TCRdb's D call of TRBD1 is untestable without DNA. There are 13 residues in the CDR3. The germline gives CDR1 MNHEY, CDR2 SVGAGI. The CDR3: CASKRDRVGELFF.

J is TRBJ2-2 and V is TRBV5-1; without DNA, the TCRdb call of TRBD1 cannot be checked. In germline, CDR1 is SGHRS, CDR2 YFSETQ. The CDR3 contains 15 residues. The CDR3 sequence is CASSLAQGITGELFF. Drawing the rest from reference TRBV5-1 and TRBJ2-2, the complete variable domain is KAGVTQTPRYLIKTRGQQVTLSCSPISGHRSVSWYQQTPGQGLQFLFEYFSETQRNKGNFPGRFSGRQFSNSRSEMNVSTLELGDSALYLCASSLAQGITGELFFGEGSRLTVL.

The gene calls are TRBV20-1 and TRBJ2-3. CDR3 size: 13 residues. Germline V gene lookup returns CDR1 DFQATT and CDR2 SNEGSKA (reference sequence). The CDR3 is CSSFGPASDTQYF.

This chain uses TRBV28 with TRBJ2-4; the D gene TCRdb calls, TRBD1, cannot be checked with no DNA. Germline V gene data show CDR1 as MDHEN and CDR2 as SYDVKM. This CDR3 contains 16 residues. CDR3 sequence: CASSSAGTLAKNIQYF.

The gene calls are TRBV6-5 and TRBJ2-2. The CDR3 has 12 amino acids. Germline V CDR1 and CDR2: MNHEY, SVGAGI. The CDR3 sequence is CASSRKVGELFF.

J is TRBJ1-5 and V is TRBV15. Germline-derived CDR1 and CDR2 are LNHNV and YYDKDF (reference sequence). The CDR3 totals 12 residues. The CDR3 here is CATSTANQPQHF.

This chain connects TRBV12-3 or TRBV12-4 to TRBJ2-7. This CDR3 region has 16 residues. CDR3 protein: CASSLSSGDKSYEQYF.

CDR3 protein: CSVGTTDTQYF. V usage is TRBV29-1 and J usage is TRBJ2-3. Germline assignment: CDR1 SQVTM and CDR2 ANQGSEA. This CDR3 comprises 11 residues.

The chain employs TRBV7-2 and TRBJ2-5; as DNA is missing, the TRBD2 call by TCRdb cannot be tested. The CDR3 spans 15 residues. The V gene's germline CDR1 is SGHTA and CDR2 FQGNSA. The CDR3 spells CASSLGPGGEETQYF.

This chain joins TRBV6-1 and TRBJ2-1; the TRBD2 assignment by TCRdb is unverifiable without DNA. Germline V gene data show CDR1 as MNHNS and CDR2 as SASEGT. The CDR3 is 19 residues long. CDR3 protein: CASSHGLVSPTNLYNEQFF.

The V and J genes are TRBV6-2 or TRBV6-3 and TRBJ2-7; TCRdb names TRBD1, which stays unverified in the absence of DNA. Germline CDR1 reads MNHEY; CDR2 reads SVGEGT. The CDR3 runs to 17 residues. CDR3 residues: CASSYCVGTPVMGEQYF.

The V call is TRBV10-3, the J call TRBJ2-2; TCRdb proposes TRBD1, but this gene call is untestable without DNA. The CDR3 has 15 amino acids. Germline-derived CDR1 and CDR2 are ENHRY and SYGVKD. The CDR3 reads CAISEQGANTGELFF.

The chain employs TRBV30 and TRBJ1-2. This CDR3 is built from 15 residues. Germline loops: CDR1 GTSNPN, CDR2 SVGIG (reference sequence). CDR3 amino acids: CAWSVLEVLGYGYTF.

The rearrangement joins TRBV7-8 to TRBJ2-3. Germline lookup yields CDR1 SGHVS and CDR2 FQNEAQ. This CDR3 spans 14 amino acids. The CDR3 spells CASSLAGFTDTQYF. The whole variable domain, filled in from reference TRBV7-8 and TRBJ2-3, reads GAGVSQSPRYKVAKRGQDVALRCDPISGHVSLFWYQQALGQGPEFLTYFQNEAQLDKSGLPSDRFFAERPEGSVSTLKIQRTQQEDSAVYLCASSLAGFTDTQYFGPGTRLTVL.